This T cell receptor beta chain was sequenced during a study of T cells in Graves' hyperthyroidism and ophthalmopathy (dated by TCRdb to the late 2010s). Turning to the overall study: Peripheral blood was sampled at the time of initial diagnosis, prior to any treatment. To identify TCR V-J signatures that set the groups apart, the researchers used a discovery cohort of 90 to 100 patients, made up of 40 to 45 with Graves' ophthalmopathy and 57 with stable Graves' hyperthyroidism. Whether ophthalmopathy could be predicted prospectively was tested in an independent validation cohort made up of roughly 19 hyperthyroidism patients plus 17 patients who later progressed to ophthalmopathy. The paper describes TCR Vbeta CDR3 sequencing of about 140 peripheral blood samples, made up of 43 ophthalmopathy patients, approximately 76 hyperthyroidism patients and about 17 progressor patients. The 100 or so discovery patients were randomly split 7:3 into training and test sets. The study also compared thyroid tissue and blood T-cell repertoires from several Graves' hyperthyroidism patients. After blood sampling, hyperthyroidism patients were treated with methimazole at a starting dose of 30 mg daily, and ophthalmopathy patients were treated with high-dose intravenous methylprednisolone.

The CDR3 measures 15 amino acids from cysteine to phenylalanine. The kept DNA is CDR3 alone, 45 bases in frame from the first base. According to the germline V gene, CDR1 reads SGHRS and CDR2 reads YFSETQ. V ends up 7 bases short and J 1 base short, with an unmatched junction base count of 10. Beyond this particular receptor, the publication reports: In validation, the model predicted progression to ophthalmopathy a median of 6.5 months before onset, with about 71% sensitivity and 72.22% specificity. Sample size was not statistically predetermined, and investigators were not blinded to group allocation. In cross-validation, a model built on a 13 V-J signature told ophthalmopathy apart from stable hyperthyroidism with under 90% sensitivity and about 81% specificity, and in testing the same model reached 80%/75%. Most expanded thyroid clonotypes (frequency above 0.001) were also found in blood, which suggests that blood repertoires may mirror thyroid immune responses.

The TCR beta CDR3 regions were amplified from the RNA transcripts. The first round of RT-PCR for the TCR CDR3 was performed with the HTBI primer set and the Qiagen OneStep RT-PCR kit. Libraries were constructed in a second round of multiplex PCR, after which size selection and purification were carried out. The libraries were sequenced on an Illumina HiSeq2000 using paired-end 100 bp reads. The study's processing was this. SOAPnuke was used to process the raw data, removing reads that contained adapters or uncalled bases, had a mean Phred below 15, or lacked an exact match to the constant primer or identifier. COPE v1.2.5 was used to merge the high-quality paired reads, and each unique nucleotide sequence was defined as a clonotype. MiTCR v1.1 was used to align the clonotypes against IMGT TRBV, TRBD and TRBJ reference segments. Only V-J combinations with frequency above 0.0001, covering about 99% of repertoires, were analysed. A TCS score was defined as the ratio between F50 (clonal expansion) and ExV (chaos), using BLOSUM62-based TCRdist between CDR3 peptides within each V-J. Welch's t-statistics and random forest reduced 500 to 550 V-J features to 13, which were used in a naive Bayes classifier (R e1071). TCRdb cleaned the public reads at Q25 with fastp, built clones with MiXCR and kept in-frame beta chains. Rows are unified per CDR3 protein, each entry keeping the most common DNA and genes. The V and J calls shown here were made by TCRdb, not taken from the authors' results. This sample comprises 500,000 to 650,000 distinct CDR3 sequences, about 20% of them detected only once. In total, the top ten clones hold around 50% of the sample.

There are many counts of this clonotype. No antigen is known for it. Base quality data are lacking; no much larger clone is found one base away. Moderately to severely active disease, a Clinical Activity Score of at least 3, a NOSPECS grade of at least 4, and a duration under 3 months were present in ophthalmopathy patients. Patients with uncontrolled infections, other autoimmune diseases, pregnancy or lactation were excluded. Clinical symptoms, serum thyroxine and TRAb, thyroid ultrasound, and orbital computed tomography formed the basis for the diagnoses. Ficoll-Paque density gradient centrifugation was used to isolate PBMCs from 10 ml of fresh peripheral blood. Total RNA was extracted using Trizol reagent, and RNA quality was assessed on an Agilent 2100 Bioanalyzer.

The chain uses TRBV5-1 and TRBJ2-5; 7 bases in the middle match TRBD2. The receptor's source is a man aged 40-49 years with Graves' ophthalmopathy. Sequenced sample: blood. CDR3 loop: CASARGSGPQETQYF. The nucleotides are TGCGCCAGCGCGAGGGGTAGCGGGCCCCAAGAGACCCAGTACTTC.